The 9 T cell receptor beta chains in this list originate from one sample, sequenced in a study of identical twins. One entry per CDR3 protein results from TCRdb running MiXCR on the 5' RACE reads. The sample has approximately 600,000 distinct CDR3 sequences, under 8.5% seen once. This same sample was also taken into another study, of yellow fever vaccine responses in identical twins.

Sequenced: PBMCs. These TCRs come from a young woman in good health.

This clonotype was seen at least ten times. This chain links TRBV20-1 with TRBJ2-5; 7 bases are shared with TRBD2. J lost 4 bases, V lost 4 bases, and 6 bases had no gene match. The CDR3 has 13 amino acids. Germline V gives CDR1 DFQATT, CDR2 SNEGSKA (reference sequence). The CDR3 nucleotides read TGCAGTGCTACCCCCGGCGGGGGAGAGACCCAGTACTTC. This gives the protein CSATPGGGETQYF.

There are many counts of this clonotype. CDR3 sequence: CSVEEGAAALYGYTF. As DNA, the CDR3 is TGCAGCGTTGAAGAAGGGGCGGCGGCCCTCTATGGCTACACCTTC. The chain couples TRBV29-1 to TRBJ1-2, with D possibly TRBD1 on 5 matching bases. The CDR3 covers 15 residues. Between the trimmed V and J ends, which lost 0 bases and 4 bases, there was a span of 15 bases. Germline assignment: CDR1 SQVTM and CDR2 ANQGSEA.

V is TRBV20-1 and J is TRBJ2-3, with D tentatively TRBD2 (6 bases). Looked up from germline, CDR1 is DFQATT and CDR2 is SNEGSKA (reference sequence). The CDR3 has 18 amino acids. Trimming removed 0 bases at V and 0 bases at J, with 19 bases between. The CDR3 DNA is TGCAGTGCTAGAGATGCGTCCCCCACTAGCAGGAGCACAGATACGCAGTATTTT. It is translated as CSARDASPTSRSTDTQYF.

This clonotype was observed many times. The J gene is TRBJ1-2, the V gene TRBV7-2, with unresolved D. Trimming removed 5 bases from V and 0 bases from J, with 10 bases in between. The CDR3 contains 14 residues. Germline CDR1 and CDR2: SGHTA and FQGNSA. In DNA, the CDR3 is TGTGCCAGCAGCCTCTACGGTCCTAACTATGGCTACACCTTC. It encodes CASSLYGPNYGYTF. The variable domain in full, completed from reference TRBV7-2 and TRBJ1-2, reads GAGVSQSPSNKVTEKGKDVELRCDPISGHTALYWYRQSLGQGLEFLIYFQGNSAPDKSGLPSDRFSAERTGGSVSTLTIQRTQQEDSAVYLCASSLYGPNYGYTFGSGTRLTVV.

This clonotype came up many times. This sequence joins TRBV20-1 and TRBJ2-3; 8 bases are shared with TRBD1. This CDR3 is built from 16 residues. With V trimmed by 3 bases and J by 2 bases, 10 bases remained unmatched. In germline, CDR1 is DFQATT, CDR2 SNEGSKA (reference sequence). The CDR3 bases are TGCAGTGCTAGGGCTGGACAGGGTGTTTTCACAGATACGCAGTATTTT. It translates to CSARAGQGVFTDTQYF.

A few counts support this clonotype. The chain recombines TRBV11-2 with TRBJ2-3; tentative D call: TRBD1 (5 bases). V lost 0 bases and J lost 5, with 9 bases in between. The CDR3 has 14 residues. The germline V gene encodes CDR1 SGHAT and CDR2 FQNNGV. CDR3 bases: TGTGCCAGCAGCTTAGAGGGGCATATAGATACGCAGTATTTT. It specifies CASSLEGHIDTQYF.

Only a few counts were recorded for this clonotype. J is TRBJ2-7 and V is TRBV12-3 or TRBV12-4; tentatively, D is TRBD2 (5 bases). The CDR3 length is 16 residues. Trimming pared 8 bases from V and 5 bases from J, leaving 25 bases between. CDR3 bases: TGTGCCAGCTCCCCTCGCGGGCCCGACCTATTCCACGAGCAGTACTTC. The encoded protein is CASSPRGPDLFHEQYF.

The rearrangement uses TRBV25-1 and TRBJ2-5; 10 positions match TRBD1. From germline, CDR1 is MGHDK and CDR2 SYGVNS. Unmatched junction bases numbered 5, after V lost 4 bases and J lost 3 bases. The CDR3 is 15 amino acids. The CDR3 sequence is CASSVRQGAEETQYF. CDR3 coding DNA: TGTGCCAGCAGTGTTAGACAGGGGGCGGAAGAGACCCAGTACTTC.

The V call is TRBV28, the J call TRBJ2-7; D gene uncertain. Germline loops: CDR1 MDHEN, CDR2 SYDVKM. Trimming pared 5 bases from V and 3 bases from J, leaving 11 bases between. The CDR3 has 13 residues. The CDR3 nucleotides are TGTGCCAGCAGTCAAGCGTCAGACTACGAGCAGTACTTC. This codes for CASSQASDYEQYF. Combining the CDR3 with reference TRBV28 and TRBJ2-7 gives the whole variable domain DVKVTQSSRYLVKRTGEKVFLECVQDMDHENMFWYRQDPGLGLRLIYFSYDVKMKEKGDIPEGYSVSREKKERFSLILESASTNQTSMYLCASSQASDYEQYFGPGTRLTVT.